Listed below are T cell receptor beta chains from one sample, sequenced in a study of cytomegalovirus exposure and HLA in healthy donors. Here immunoSEQ multiplex PCR was the method, and the copy in TCRdb shows in-frame clones only, minus some. The table has under 200,000 clones, 73% seen once. Sequencing used PBMCs. The receptors were sampled from a woman in her late teens or twenties in good health and CMV-seropositive. Each CDR3 is given with its conserved first and last residue. A D gene is named only where the DNA matches it firmly. Clone size is not always given. Where it is, it says once, few, many or a class for expanded clones.

TRBV30	TRBJ2-1	.	.	TGTGCCTGGAGTGTACGGGAGAACAATGAGCAGTTCTTC	CAWSVRENNEQFF
TRBV5-8	TRBJ1-6	.	.	TGTGCCACCCCCAGGGTGAGCAATTCACCCCTCCACTTT	CATPRVSNSPLHF
TRBV5-1	TRBJ2-5	.	.	TGCGCCAGCAGCCCGGGTGGTGGAGAGACCCAGTACTTC	CASSPGGGETQYF
TRBV6-4	TRBJ1-1	.	TRBD1	TGTGCCACACGGGACAGCTTCATGAACACTGAAGCTTTCTTT	CATRDSFMNTEAFF
TRBV2	TRBJ2-3	.	TRBD2	TGTGCCAGCAGTGACGGGGGGGCTGACAATATCCAGTATTTT	CASSDGGADNIQYF
TRBV4-3	TRBJ2-2	.	.	TGCGCCAGCAGCCAAGATGTTGGCGGTGATGGCACCGGGGAGCTGTTTTTT	CASSQDVGGDGTGELFF
TRBV2	TRBJ1-1	.	.	TGTGCCAGCGCCCCAGGGGTGCCTGAAGCTTTCTTT	CASAPGVPEAFF
TRBV5-1	TRBJ2-6	once	TRBD1	TGCGCCAGCAGCTTGCCCGGGACAGCGTCTGGGGCCAACGTCCTGACTTTC	CASSLPGTASGANVLTF
TRBV9	TRBJ2-2	few	.	TGTGCCAGCAGCGTACTGGACTACGCCGGGGAGCTGTTTTTT	CASSVLDYAGELFF
TRBV2	TRBJ2-2	.	.	TGTGCCAGCAGTGTCCGCCAGGGAACGACCGGGGAGCTGTTTTTT	CASSVRQGTTGELFF
TRBV4-1	TRBJ1-5	few	TRBD1	TGCGCCAGCAGCCAAGATCCGGGCAGGACAGGGGATTATAGCAATCAGCCCCAGCATTTT	CASSQDPGRTGDYSNQPQHF
TRBV4-1	TRBJ2-7	.	.	TGCGCCAGCAGCAAAAATTCGGGCAGGGGCGTAGGGTACGAGCAGTACTTC	CASSKNSGRGVGYEQYF
TRBV28	TRBJ1-2	.	.	TGTGCCAGCAGTTTACAGACAGTCTATGGCTACACCTTC	CASSLQTVYGYTF
TRBV2	TRBJ2-2	.	.	TGTGCCAGCAGTGAGTTTGGCAACACCGGGGAGCTGTTTTTT	CASSEFGNTGELFF
TRBV5-4	TRBJ1-2	few	.	TGTGCCAGCAGCTTGGTGGCCAGTCTGAACAGTGGCTACACCTTC	CASSLVASLNSGYTF
TRBV7-2	TRBJ2-1	.	.	TGTGCCAGCAAGCTTAGTAGGGAAGGAGGCGGTGAGCAGTTCTTC	CASKLSREGGGEQFF
TRBV18	TRBJ2-1	.	.	TGTGCCAGCTCACCACCGGGCCGATCTAACAATGAGCAGTTCTTC	CASSPPGRSNNEQFF
TRBV6-5	TRBJ1-3	.	.	TGTGCCAGCAGTTACCCTAGGCTTGGCACCATATATTTT	CASSYPRLGTIYF